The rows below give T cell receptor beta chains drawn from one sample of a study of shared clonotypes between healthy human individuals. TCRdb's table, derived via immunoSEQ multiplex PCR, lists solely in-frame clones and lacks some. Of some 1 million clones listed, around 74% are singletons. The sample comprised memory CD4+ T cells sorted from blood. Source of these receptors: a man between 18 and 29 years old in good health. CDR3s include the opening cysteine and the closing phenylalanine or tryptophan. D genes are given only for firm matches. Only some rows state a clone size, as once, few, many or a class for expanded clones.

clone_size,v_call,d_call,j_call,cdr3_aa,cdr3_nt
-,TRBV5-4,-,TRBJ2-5,CASSAGVTQETQYF,TGTGCCAGCAGCGCGGGTGTTACCCAAGAGACCCAGTACTTC
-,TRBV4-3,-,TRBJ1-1,CASSQDGVGYTEAFF,TGCGCCAGCAGCCAAGATGGCGTGGGGTACACTGAAGCTTTCTTT
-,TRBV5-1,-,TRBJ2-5,CASSPGYQETQYF,TGCGCCAGCAGCCCCGGGTACCAAGAGACCCAGTACTTC
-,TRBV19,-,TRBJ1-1,CASSIAPKVNTEAFF,TGTGCCAGTAGTATAGCCCCGAAGGTGAACACTGAAGCTTTCTTT
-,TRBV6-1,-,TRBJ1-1,CASSVGVMNTEAFF,TGTGCCAGCAGTGTCGGGGTCATGAACACTGAAGCTTTCTTT
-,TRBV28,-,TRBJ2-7,CASSLFGSGVNEQYF,TGTGCCAGCAGTTTATTCGGCTCAGGGGTGAACGAGCAGTACTTC
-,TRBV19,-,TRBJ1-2,CASSNTGSSYGYTF,TGTGCCAGTAGTAACACAGGGTCTTCCTATGGCTACACCTTC
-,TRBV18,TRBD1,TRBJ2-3,CASSRGQVGITDTQYF,TGTGCCAGCTCACGGGGACAGGTGGGGATTACAGATACGCAGTATTTT
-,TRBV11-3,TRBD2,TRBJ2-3,CASSQGSGRGADTQYF,TGTGCCAGCAGCCAAGGTAGCGGGAGAGGAGCAGATACGCAGTATTTT
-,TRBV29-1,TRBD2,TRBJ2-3,CSVDLRGGRTDTQYF,TGCAGCGTCGACCTACGGGGGGGGAGGACAGATACGCAGTATTTT
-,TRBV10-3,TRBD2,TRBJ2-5,CATNLAGGGQETQYF,TGTGCCACCAACCTAGCGGGAGGAGGGCAAGAGACCCAGTACTTC
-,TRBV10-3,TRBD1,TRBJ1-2,CAISERGDSPSYGYTF,TGTGCCATCAGTGAGAGGGGGGACAGTCCCTCTTATGGCTACACCTTC
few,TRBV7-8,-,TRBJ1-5,CASSQRENSNQPQHF,TGTGCCAGCAGCCAACGAGAAAATAGCAATCAGCCCCAGCATTTT
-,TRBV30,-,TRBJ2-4,CAWSVDGGNSPSKNIQYF,TGTGCCTGGAGTGTAGACGGGGGCAATTCCCCGTCCAAAAACATTCAGTACTTC
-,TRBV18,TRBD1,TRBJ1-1,CASSPVGGSATEAFF,TGTGCCAGCTCACCAGTAGGGGGCAGCGCCACTGAAGCTTTCTTT
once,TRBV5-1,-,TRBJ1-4,CASSWDGSTNEKLFF,TGCGCCAGCAGCTGGGACGGATCAACTAATGAAAAACTGTTTTTT
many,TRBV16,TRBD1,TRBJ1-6,CASSRDRYNSPLHF,TGTGCCAGCAGCCGGGACAGATATAATTCACCCCTCCACTTT
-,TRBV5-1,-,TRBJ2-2,CASSLAPGTGELFF,TGCGCCAGCAGCTTGGCCCCGGGGACCGGGGAGCTGTTTTTT
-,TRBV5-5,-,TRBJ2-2,CASSLAPSANTGELFF,TGTGCCAGTTCACTAGCTCCTAGCGCGAACACCGGGGAGCTGTTTTTT
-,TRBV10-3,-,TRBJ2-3,CAISDTRSETQYF,TGTGCCATCAGTGATACTCGGAGCGAGACGCAGTATTTT
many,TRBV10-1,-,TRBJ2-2,CASSPDWNTGELFF,TGCGCCAGCAGCCCGGACTGGAACACCGGGGAGCTGTTTTTT
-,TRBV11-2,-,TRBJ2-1,CASSRKGDGRSNEQFF,TGTGCCAGCAGCAGGAAGGGGGACGGCCGAAGTAATGAGCAGTTCTTC
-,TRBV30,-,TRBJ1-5,CAWSVMGRLNQPQHF,TGTGCCTGGAGTGTAATGGGACGGCTTAATCAGCCCCAGCATTTT
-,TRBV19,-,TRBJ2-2,CASSIKTGELFF,TGTGCCAGTAGTATAAAAACCGGGGAGCTGTTTTTT
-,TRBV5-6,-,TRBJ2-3,CASSQDGRGRTTDTQYF,TGTGCCAGCAGCCAGGACGGACGGGGGAGAACCACAGATACGCAGTATTTT
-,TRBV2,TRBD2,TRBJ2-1,CASSTSGRGNEQFF,TGTGCCAGCAGTACTAGCGGGAGAGGCAATGAGCAGTTCTTC
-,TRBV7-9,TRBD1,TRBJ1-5,CASSFKKLPGTGKNQPQHF,TGTGCCAGCAGCTTCAAGAAGTTACCCGGGACAGGGAAAAATCAGCCCCAGCATTTT
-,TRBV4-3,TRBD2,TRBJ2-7,CASSQELAGGEQYF,TGCGCCAGCAGCCAAGAACTAGCGGGAGGCGAGCAGTACTTC
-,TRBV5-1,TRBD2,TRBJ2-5,CASSLFSGGSQETQYF,TGCGCCAGCAGCTTGTTTAGCGGGGGATCACAAGAGACCCAGTACTTC
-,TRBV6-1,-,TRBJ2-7,CASSKQDYEQYF,TGTGCCAGCAGCAAACAGGACTACGAGCAGTACTTC
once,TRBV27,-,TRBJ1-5,CASSLSPGGNQPQHF,TGTGCCAGCAGTTTATCCCCGGGAGGCAATCAGCCCCAGCATTTT
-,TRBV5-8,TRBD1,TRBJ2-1,CASSLAGQGNNEQFF,TGTGCCAGCAGCTTGGCGGGACAGGGCAACAATGAGCAGTTCTTC
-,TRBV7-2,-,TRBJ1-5,CASSLGARKGIHQPQHF,TGTGCCAGCAGCTTAGGGGCGAGGAAAGGAATACATCAGCCCCAGCATTTT
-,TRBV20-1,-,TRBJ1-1,CSASSWPEAFF,TGCAGTGCTAGTTCGTGGCCTGAAGCTTTCTTT
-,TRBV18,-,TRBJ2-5,CASSETGETQYF,TGTGCCAGCTCAGAGACAGGCGAGACCCAGTACTTC
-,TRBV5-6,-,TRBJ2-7,CASNTDRSYEQYF,TGTGCCAGCAACACCGACCGGAGCTACGAGCAGTACTTC
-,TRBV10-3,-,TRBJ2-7,CAISDGGDEQYF,TGTGCCATCAGTGACGGAGGGGACGAGCAGTACTTC